This T cell receptor (beta chain) comes out of a study of shared T cell receptors in the human thymus. Using immunoSEQ multiplex PCR, the repertoire was profiled, and TCRdb retains in-frame clones only, with some absent. The sample lists hundreds of thousands of clones, over 75% occurring once. The V segment lost 7 bases and the J segment 2 bases; nucleotides outside the gene matches: 11. Germline loops: CDR1 SNHLY, CDR2 FYNNEI. CDR3 size: 16 residues. The same sample was also studied in work on human thymus T cells. Turning to that study: Highly overlapping thymic repertoires among unrelated individuals were reported in related research.

Sequencing used thymocytes. The TCR originated in a boy under three years old with a congenital heart defect. This chain joins TRBV2 and TRBJ2-3, with 8 bases identical to TRBD2. CDR3 in amino acids: CASNDSSGRLTDTQYF. CDR3 in DNA: TGTGCCAGCAATGACTCTAGCGGGCGCCTCACAGATACGCAGTATTTT.